In this sample, the clone carrying this TCR beta chain turned up a few times. This CDR3 contains 17 residues. The germline CDR1 and CDR2 sequences are SGHAT and FQDESV (reference sequence). J was trimmed by 0 bases and V by 1 base; bases with no gene match: 6. Sequenced by immunoSEQ multiplex PCR; TCRdb stores in-frame clones only, minus some. The sample lists about 50,000 clones, 78% occurring once. This specimen belongs to a study of memory CD4+ T cells and cytomegalovirus serostatus. Single viable CD3+CD4+CD8-CD45RO+ cells were sorted as the memory CD4+ T cells. CD4+ T cells were isolated by positive magnetic selection.

The TCR sequence derives from an adult in good health and CMV-seronegative. Sequenced input: memory CD4+ T cells from blood. The chain recombines TRBV11-1 with TRBJ2-3; 8 bases map to TRBD1. CDR3 in DNA: TGTGCCAGCAGCTTAGGCTTGGCAGGGGGCAGCACAGATACGCAGTATTTT. It encodes CASSLGLAGGSTDTQYF.